A selection of T cell receptor beta chains follows, all from one sample in a study of blood T cell repertoires in COVID-19. Assay used: immunoSEQ multiplex PCR; TCRdb lists only in-frame clones, some missing. The sample carries 200,000 to 250,000 clones, approximately 86% recorded once. The sequencing sample was made of PBMCs or T cells enriched from blood (not recorded which). The receptors were sampled from a woman aged 45 to 65 with acute COVID-19. CDR3s include the opening cysteine and the closing phenylalanine or tryptophan. Fields, in order: V gene, J gene, clone size, D gene, CDR3 protein, CDR3 DNA. The D gene is left open where the match is weak. Size tells how often a clone was seen (once, few, many) or the class of an expanded clone, and some rows leave it out.

TRBV28,TRBJ1-1,once,TRBD1,CASSSRQGANTEAFF,TGTGCCAGCAGTTCTCGACAGGGGGCTAACACTGAAGCTTTCTTT
TRBV15,TRBJ2-1,once,TRBD2,CATSRSGLANTNEQFF,TGTGCCACCAGCAGGTCGGGACTAGCTAACACCAATGAGCAGTTCTTC
TRBV12-5,TRBJ2-1,.,TRBD1,CASAGQPKDGNEQFF,TGTGCTAGTGCGGGACAGCCTAAAGACGGCAATGAGCAGTTCTTC
TRBV6-5,TRBJ1-4,.,.,CASSYSSGSSNEKLFF,TGTGCCAGCAGTTACTCGTCGGGGAGTAGTAATGAAAAACTGTTTTTT
TRBV5-4,TRBJ2-7,once,TRBD2,CASSSKGLAVYEQYF,TGTGCCAGCAGCTCAAAGGGACTAGCGGTATACGAGCAGTACTTC
TRBV7-3,TRBJ2-1,.,TRBD2,CASSLTPSGRYGEQFF,TGTGCCAGCAGCTTAACCCCCAGCGGGAGATATGGAGAGCAGTTCTTC
TRBV4-3,TRBJ2-3,.,.,CASSHGGFLNTDTQYF,TGCGCCAGCAGCCATGGAGGCTTCCTGAACACAGATACGCAGTATTTT
TRBV27,TRBJ2-2,once,TRBD2,CASSLSFSGRGNTGELFF,TGTGCCAGCAGTTTATCGTTTAGCGGGAGGGGGAACACCGGGGAGCTGTTTTTT
TRBV4-2,TRBJ2-3,.,TRBD2,CASSLQLAGDMDTQYF,TGTGCCAGCAGCCTCCAGCTAGCGGGAGATATGGATACGCAGTATTTT
TRBV28,TRBJ2-7,.,TRBD1,CASSGQGAPVYEQYF,TGTGCCAGCAGTGGACAGGGGGCTCCAGTCTACGAGCAGTACTTC
TRBV27,TRBJ2-1,.,TRBD1,CASSLSWTGVVEQFF,TGTGCCAGCAGTTTATCGTGGACAGGGGTGGTTGAGCAGTTCTTC
TRBV29-1,TRBJ1-2,.,.,CSVGSRDGGYGYTF,TGCAGCGTTGGGTCCAGGGACGGGGGTTATGGCTACACCTTC
TRBV28,TRBJ1-2,.,TRBD1,CASSWGQNYGYTF,TGTGCCAGCAGTTGGGGACAGAACTATGGCTACACCTTC
TRBV11-2,TRBJ2-7,.,TRBD1,CASSQDRGPYEQYF,TGTGCCAGCAGCCAGGACAGGGGGCCCTACGAGCAGTACTTC
TRBV7-8,TRBJ2-2,.,TRBD2,CASSRTSGSVNTGELFF,TGTGCCAGCAGCCGGACTAGCGGGAGCGTGAACACCGGGGAGCTGTTTTTT
TRBV30,TRBJ2-1,.,.,CAWNPSSYNEQFF,TGTGCCTGGAATCCCAGCTCCTACAATGAGCAGTTCTTC
TRBV5-1,TRBJ1-2,.,TRBD1,CASSSDRATYGYTF,TGCGCCAGCAGCTCGGACAGGGCCACCTATGGCTACACCTTC
TRBV7-7,TRBJ2-5,.,TRBD2,CASSIGGGSWETQYF,TGTGCCAGCAGCATCGGGGGGGGTTCCTGGGAGACCCAGTACTTC
TRBV5-1,TRBJ1-1,.,.,CASSSRGHLSDTEAFF,TGCGCCAGCAGCTCCAGGGGACACCTCTCGGACACTGAAGCTTTCTTT
TRBV24-1,TRBJ2-1,.,TRBD1,CATSDTGTGGGNEQFF,TGTGCCACCAGTGATACGGGGACAGGGGGAGGCAATGAGCAGTTCTTC
TRBV4-1,TRBJ1-2,.,TRBD1,CASSQDGGQGALWYGYTF,TGCGCCAGCAGCCAAGATGGGGGACAGGGGGCTCTTTGGTATGGCTACACCTTC
TRBV18,TRBJ2-7,.,.,CASSSSRGRGTYEQYF,TGTGCCAGCTCATCATCCAGGGGGCGGGGGACCTACGAGCAGTACTTC